Below are 12 T cell receptor beta chains sequenced from a single sample in a study of a mutant IDH1 vaccine in newly diagnosed glioma. Some clones are missing from TCRdb's copy, which holds only in-frame ones; the method was immunoSEQ multiplex PCR. The table includes approximately 100,000 clones, roughly 90% detected once. Time point of the sample: baseline, week 1 (first vaccination visit). Treatment here: pre-vaccination baseline after standard-of-care therapy. The input for sequencing was PBMCs, taken from a glioma patient treated with radiotherapy, temozolomide or both. Every receptor here comes from a woman aged 50 to 60 with glioma.

This chain links TRBV27 with TRBJ1-2; D perhaps matches TRBD1 (5 bases). Germline loops: CDR1 MNHEY, CDR2 SMNVEV (reference sequence). This CDR3 region has 17 residues. The V end lost 2 bases, the J end lost 5 bases, and 21 bases lay between the germline ends. This CDR3 is CASSLVGGTRGGYGYTF. DNA for the CDR3: TGTGCCAGCAGTTTAGTTGGGGGAACGCGGGGAGGGTATGGCTACACCTTC.

The rearrangement links TRBV9 to TRBJ2-7, with 8 bases lining up with TRBD2. V dropped 0 bases and J dropped 2; count of bases not matched to a gene: 4. The germline CDR1 and CDR2 sequences are SGDLS and YYNGEE. The CDR3 is 15 residues long. Written as DNA, the CDR3 is TGTGCCAGCAGCGTAGCAGCGGGAGATCCCTACGAGCAGTACTTC. Its translation is CASSVAAGDPYEQYF. Filled out from reference TRBV9 and TRBJ2-7, the complete variable domain reads DSGVTQTPKHLITATGQRVTLRCSPRSGDLSVYWYQQSLDQGLQFLIQYYNGEERAKGNILERFSAQQFPDLHSELNLSSLELGDSALYFCASSVAAGDPYEQYFGPGTRLTVT.

V usage is TRBV19 and J usage is TRBJ2-1; TRBD2 aligns across 9 bases. CDR1 is LNHDA and CDR2 is SQIVND in the germline V gene (reference sequence). V lost 2 bases and J lost 7; bases outside the gene matches: 9. This CDR3 is 16 amino acids long. The CDR3 DNA is TGTGCCAGTAGTATATATGCGGGAGGGCCGGGGAATGAGCAGTTCTTC. It specifies CASSIYAGGPGNEQFF. The entire variable domain, with the rest obtained from reference TRBV19 and TRBJ2-1, is as follows: DGGITQSPKYLFRKEGQNVTLSCEQNLNHDAMYWYRQDPGQGLRLIYYSQIVNDFQKGDIAEGYSVSREKKESFPLTVTSAQKNPTAFYLCASSIYAGGPGNEQFFGPGTRLTVL.

The chain has TRBV5-4 and TRBJ1-1, with D unresolved. Germline CDR1 and CDR2: SGHNT and YYREEE (reference sequence). The CDR3 runs to 13 residues. V lost 1 base to trimming and J lost 4 bases, with 8 bases between them. CDR3 bases: TGTGCCAGCAGCTTGCAGGATCGCACTGAAGCTTTCTTT. This gives the protein CASSLQDRTEAFF.

The genes are TRBV7-9 and TRBJ2-7; D is unresolved. The CDR3 covers 15 residues. Germline V gives CDR1 SEHNR, CDR2 FQNEAQ (reference sequence). V lost 3 bases and J lost 0, with 12 bases in between. This CDR3 reads CASSFFRQNSYEQYF. The CDR3 DNA sequence: TGTGCCAGCAGCTTTTTCAGGCAGAACTCCTACGAGCAGTACTTC.

The CDR3 DNA reads TGTGCCATCATGGGGCGGCTAGCGGGAGGTAGCTCCTACAATGAGCAGTTCTTC. It encodes CAIMGRLAGGSSYNEQFF. The genes are TRBV10-3 and TRBJ2-1; 11 bases are shared with TRBD2. The germline V gene has CDR1 ENHRY and CDR2 SYGVKD. The CDR3 has 18 amino acids. With V trimmed by 7 bases and J by 0 bases, 11 bases remained unmatched.

V usage is TRBV9 and J usage is TRBJ2-7; no reliable D call. The V gene lost 0 bases and the J gene lost 4 bases, with 11 bases spanning the gap. CDR3 size: 14 residues. The V gene's germline CDR1 is SGDLS and CDR2 YYNGEE. The CDR3 is CASSVGVASYEQYF. In nucleotides, the CDR3 is TGTGCCAGCAGCGTAGGGGTAGCTTCGTACGAGCAGTACTTC.

V is TRBV7-9 and J is TRBJ2-1, with D tentatively TRBD1 (6 bases). Germline values: CDR1 SEHNR, CDR2 FQNEAQ (reference sequence). The CDR3 has 16 residues. The V end lost 0 bases, the J end lost 4 bases, and 13 bases lay between the germline ends. This chain's CDR3 is CASSLAKRGTYNEQFF. In nucleotides, the CDR3 is TGTGCCAGCAGCTTAGCAAAGAGGGGGACATACAATGAGCAGTTCTTC. The entire variable domain, with the rest obtained from reference TRBV7-9 and TRBJ2-1, is as follows: DTGVSQNPRHKITKRGQNVTFRCDPISEHNRLYWYRQTLGQGPEFLTYFQNEAQLEKSRLLSDRFSAERPKGSFSTLEIQRTEQGDSAMYLCASSLAKRGTYNEQFFGPGTRLTVL.

This clone was recorded once. The chain employs TRBV7-8 and TRBJ2-1; 15 nucleotides match TRBD2. Germline V CDR1 and CDR2: SGHVS, FQNEAQ. The junction had 6 bases not matched to a gene; V was cut back by 4 bases and J by 5 bases. This CDR3 has 17 residues. CDR3 nucleotides: TGTGCCAGCAGCTCCGGACTAGCGGGAGGGATAGACAATGAGCAGTTCTTC. Its protein is CASSSGLAGGIDNEQFF.

This clone was observed once. The chain recombines TRBV27 with TRBJ1-1; D not certain. The V end lost 2 bases, the J end lost 5 bases, and 9 bases lay between the germline ends. The CDR3 length is 13 residues. The germline gives CDR1 MNHEY, CDR2 SMNVEV (reference sequence). The CDR3 loop is CASSLGSGTEAFF. Here the CDR3 DNA reads TGTGCCAGCAGTTTAGGATCGGGAACTGAAGCTTTCTTT.

The chain joins TRBV19 to TRBJ2-3; 7 bases fit TRBD1. CDR1 is LNHDA, CDR2 SQIVND, per germline (reference sequence). With V trimmed by 5 bases and J by 7 bases, 15 bases remained unmatched. This CDR3 is 16 amino acids long. The CDR3, as DNA: TGTGCCAGTAGTCACTACAGAGGGGGCGGAAGGAATACGCAGTATTTT. The encoded protein is CASSHYRGGGRNTQYF.

The J gene is TRBJ1-3, the V gene TRBV18; a weak D match, TRBD1 (5 bases). The CDR3 sequence is 15 residues long. The germline V gene encodes CDR1 KGHSH and CDR2 LQKENI. The V end was cut by 4 bases, the J end by 0 bases, with 10 bases between. Here the CDR3 DNA reads TGTGCCAGCTCACTCGCAGGGCGCTCTGGAAACACCATATATTTT. Residues: CASSLAGRSGNTIYF.